The 15 T cell receptor beta chains below were found in one sample sequenced in a study of blood T cell repertoires in COVID-19. Sequencing was performed with immunoSEQ multiplex PCR; in TCRdb, only in-frame clones are kept and a portion is missing. The data hold 200,000 to 250,000 clones, with about 88% observed a single time. Sequencing was carried out using peripheral blood. These TCRs come from a man aged 45-65 years with COVID-19, enrolled during active disease.

This chain uses TRBV1 with TRBJ2-3; no check of the table's D call, TRBD2, against the DNA was made. TRBV1 is described as a pseudogene. The CDR3 runs to 22 residues. CDR3: CTSSLNPRTSGRAWGSTDTQYF. CDR3 DNA sequence: TGCACCAGCAGCCTCAATCCCAGGACTAGCGGGAGGGCCTGGGGTAGCACAGATACGCAGTATTTT.

CDR3 bases: TGTGCCAGCAGCAAACGCCTCCAGGGCCAAGAGACCCAGTACTTC. Translating gives CASSKRLQGQETQYF. The V call is TRBV7-9, the J call TRBJ2-5; D may be TRBD1 (5 bases). V was cut by 5 bases and J by 1 base, with 14 bases left in between. The CDR3 loop spans 15 amino acids. CDR1 SEHNR and CDR2 FQNEAQ come from the germline V gene (reference sequence).

The rearrangement links TRBV6-5 to TRBJ2-7; TRBD2 is a possible D gene (6 bases). The V gene's germline CDR1 is MNHEY and CDR2 SVGAGI. V shed 7 bases and J shed 2 bases, with 15 bases lying between them. The CDR3 is made up of 14 amino acids. The CDR3 here is CASTSGGRAYEQYF. Written as DNA, the CDR3 is TGTGCCAGCACCTCTGGAGGGCGGGCCTACGAGCAGTACTTC.

This chain connects TRBV9 to TRBJ2-6; D is unresolved. The V gene's germline CDR1 is SGDLS and CDR2 YYNGEE. The CDR3 has 16 amino acids. V was shortened by 4 bases and J by 6 bases, with 17 bases between the two germline ends. CDR3 bases: TGTGCCAGCAGCCCAGCCCGCAGACTTGAGGCCAACGTCCTGACTTTC. Translating it yields CASSPARRLEANVLTF.

The chain uses TRBV19 and TRBJ2-5; TRBD2 agrees at 15 bases. This CDR3 comprises 15 residues. Looked up from germline, CDR1 is LNHDA and CDR2 is SQIVND (reference sequence). J lost 5 bases, V lost 7 bases, and 5 bases had no gene match. The CDR3 region is CASKAGTSGRETQYF. CDR3 coding DNA: TGTGCCAGTAAAGCCGGGACTAGCGGGAGGGAGACCCAGTACTTC.

The chain carries TRBV15 and TRBJ1-4; D gene ambiguous. V lost 3 bases to trimming and J lost 1 base, with 3 bases between them. The V gene's germline CDR1 is LNHNV and CDR2 YYDKDF (reference sequence). This CDR3 has 13 amino acids. The CDR3: CATSSITNEKLFF. CDR3 bases: TGTGCCACCAGCAGTATAACTAATGAAAAACTGTTTTTT.

This clone was counted only a few times. The chain joins TRBV19 to TRBJ2-7, with 11 bases identical to TRBD2. The germline gives CDR1 LNHDA, CDR2 SQIVND (reference sequence). Unmatched junction bases numbered 5, after V lost 6 bases and J lost 7 bases. The CDR3 contains 13 residues. DNA for the CDR3: TGTGCCAGTAGCTTAGCGGGAGGGCAAGAGCAGTACTTC. This sequence encodes CASSLAGGQEQYF. The whole variable domain, remainder taken from reference TRBV19 and TRBJ2-7, is DGGITQSPKYLFRKEGQNVTLSCEQNLNHDAMYWYRQDPGQGLRLIYYSQIVNDFQKGDIAEGYSVSREKKESFPLTVTSAQKNPTAFYLCASSLAGGQEQYFGPGTRLTVT.

This chain uses TRBV10-3 with TRBJ2-7; D is perhaps TRBD1 (5 bases). The germline CDR1 and CDR2 sequences are ENHRY and SYGVKD. The CDR3 runs 14 residues. V lost 5 bases and J lost 0, with 11 bases in between. CDR3 DNA: TGTGCCATCAGTCAAGACAGAAACTCCTACGAGCAGTACTTC. It specifies CAISQDRNSYEQYF.

The rearrangement uses TRBV28 and TRBJ2-3; 7 bases align to TRBD2. CDR1 is MDHEN, CDR2 SYDVKM, per germline. J was trimmed by 1 base and V by 4 bases; bases with no gene match: 8. The CDR3 is 16 amino acids. The CDR3 spells CASSSSAGLGTDTQYF. The CDR3 nucleotides are TGTGCCAGCAGTTCATCAGCGGGGCTAGGCACAGATACGCAGTATTTT.

The sample holds one count of this clone. The chain links TRBV24-1 to TRBJ2-3; a weak D match, TRBD2 (5 bases). Germline-derived CDR1 and CDR2 are KGHDR and SFDVKD. The CDR3 extends over 18 amino acids. V lost 1 base to trimming and J lost 1 base, with 17 bases between them. CDR3: CATSDFKSVEGGTDTQYF. CDR3 bases: TGTGCCACCAGTGATTTTAAGTCAGTCGAGGGTGGCACAGATACGCAGTATTTT.

The rearrangement links TRBV5-1 to TRBJ2-5; TRBD1 aligns across 8 bases. The CDR3 consists of 16 residues. V lost 3 bases to trimming and J lost 0 bases; unmatched junction nucleotides: 7. Germline V lookup: CDR1 SGHRS, CDR2 YFSETQ. CDR3 region: CASSSDRGSYQETQYF. CDR3 coding DNA: TGCGCCAGCAGCTCCGACAGGGGCTCGTACCAAGAGACCCAGTACTTC.

This sequence joins TRBV19 and TRBJ2-3, with D possibly TRBD2 on 5 matching bases. Germline V CDR1 and CDR2: LNHDA, SQIVND (reference sequence). CDR3 length: 15 residues. V was clipped by 1 base and J by 2 bases, with 10 bases between them. The CDR3 region is CASSIAEGYTDTQYF. CDR3 nucleotide sequence: TGTGCCAGTAGTATAGCCGAGGGATACACAGATACGCAGTATTTT. The full variable domain, in which reference TRBV19 and TRBJ2-3 provide the parts outside the CDR3, is DGGITQSPKYLFRKEGQNVTLSCEQNLNHDAMYWYRQDPGQGLRLIYYSQIVNDFQKGDIAEGYSVSREKKESFPLTVTSAQKNPTAFYLCASSIAEGYTDTQYFGPGTRLTVL.

This chain joins TRBV6-2 or TRBV6-3 and TRBJ2-7; D perhaps matches TRBD2 (6 bases). Deletions cut 0 bases from V and 4 bases from J, with 16 bases between. This CDR3 has 16 amino acids. The V gene's germline CDR1 is MNHEY and CDR2 SVGEGT. The CDR3 region has the DNA TGTGCCAGCAGTTACTCGGGCGGGGAACCAGGTTACGAGCAGTACTTC. The encoded protein is CASSYSGGEPGYEQYF.

V is TRBV28 and J is TRBJ1-4; 8 bases align to TRBD1. The CDR3 extends over 12 amino acids. J was trimmed by 5 bases and V by 8 bases; bases with no gene match: 1. CDR1 is MDHEN, CDR2 SYDVKM, per germline. The CDR3 loop is CASRTGNEKLFF. Written as DNA, the CDR3 is TGTGCCAGCCGGACAGGGAATGAAAAACTGTTTTTT.

The chain joins TRBV12-3 or TRBV12-4 to TRBJ1-1, with D tentatively TRBD1 (5 bases). This CDR3 spans 13 amino acids. Trimming left V 5 bases short and J 3 bases short, with 10 bases between. The CDR3 here is CASSPGGDTEAFF. The DNA for the CDR3 is TGTGCCAGCAGTCCTGGGGGGGACACTGAAGCTTTCTTT.